Below, one T cell receptor beta chain is given with its context. Antigen: not known. TCRdb's copy holds only in-frame clones and misses some; the assay was immunoSEQ multiplex PCR. This table holds about 20,000 clones, roughly 94% found once. CDR1 is MNHEY and CDR2 is SMNVEV in the germline V gene (reference sequence). Trimming took 6 bases from V and 0 from J; bases not matched to a gene: 8. The CDR3 length is 16 residues. This record comes from a study of brain T cells in children with intractable seizures. Study-level points and caveats: Clones missing pre-surgery may reflect undersampling of that blood sample.

The sequenced cases were selected for having the highest brain T cell transcript signatures. Sequences were derived from peripheral blood, sampled at surgery. This chain links TRBV27 with TRBJ1-5; 7 bases fit TRBD1. The source is a boy aged 10-17 years with focal cortical dysplasia and intractable seizures. DNA of the CDR3: TGTGCCAGCAGACCTGACAGGGAATATAGCAATCAGCCCCAGCATTTT. It encodes CASRPDREYSNQPQHF.